Listed here are 12 T cell receptor beta chains from one sample, sequenced in a study of T-cell memory formation after mild COVID-19. Each CDR3 protein gets one entry after TCRdb re-called the 5' RACE reads with MiXCR. Among some 69,000 distinct CDR3 sequences listed, 16% were seen once. The sequencing sample was made of PBMCs or a T cell subset sorted from them (not recorded which). The receptors here all came from an adult woman who had mild COVID-19 (a few samples of this study predate the infection). Cell type and time point are not known.

The gene calls are TRBV29-1 and TRBJ2-7; D not certain. Per the germline V gene, CDR1 is SQVTM and CDR2 is ANQGSEA. The CDR3 sequence is 13 residues long. Trimming removed 6 bases at V and 0 bases at J, with 12 bases between. The CDR3 loop is CSVLTLSSYEQYF. In DNA, the CDR3 is TGCAGCGTGCTGACACTTAGCTCCTACGAGCAGTACTTC.

This chain uses TRBV12-3 or TRBV12-4 with TRBJ1-1, with D maybe TRBD1 (6 bases). This CDR3 has 15 amino acids. V lost 6 bases, J lost 1 base, and 15 bases lay in between. This CDR3 reads CASSWGRGSNTEAFF. For the CDR3, the DNA is TGTGCCAGCAGCTGGGGGCGGGGATCGAACACTGAAGCTTTCTTT.

This clonotype was counted at least ten times. This rearrangement joins TRBV4-1 to TRBJ2-7; 7 nucleotides align to TRBD2. This CDR3 is 15 amino acids long. Looked up from germline, CDR1 is MGHRA and CDR2 is YSYEKL. After removal of 6 bases from V and 3 bases from J, the junction contained 11 bases not matched to a gene. CDR3 in DNA: TGCGCCAGCAGAGTAGTAGAGCGGGGCGACTACGAGCAGTACTTC. Encoded protein: CASRVVERGDYEQYF.

The J gene is TRBJ2-2, the V gene TRBV9; D not certain. CDR1 and CDR2 (germline): SGDLS, YYNGEE. The CDR3 loop spans 16 amino acids. V dropped 0 bases and J dropped 3 bases, with 12 bases sitting between them. CDR3 loop: CASSVVGVAYTGELFF. The CDR3 DNA reads as TGTGCCAGCAGCGTAGTTGGGGTGGCTTACACCGGGGAGCTGTTTTTT.

In DNA form, the CDR3 reads TGTGCCACCAGTGATTTATCAGGCACTGAAGCTTTCTTT. Encoded protein: CATSDLSGTEAFF. The rearrangement joins TRBV24-1 to TRBJ1-1; D is uncertain. V was cut by 1 base and J by 4 bases, with 6 bases left in between. CDR1 is KGHDR, CDR2 SFDVKD, per germline. This CDR3 comprises 13 residues.

This clonotype has a handful of counts. This rearrangement joins TRBV5-1 to TRBJ2-5; 10 bases agree with TRBD2. The CDR3 has 17 amino acids. Germline V gives CDR1 SGHRS, CDR2 YFSETQ. Trimming at V came to 4 bases and at J to 1 base, leaving 10 bases not matched to a gene. The CDR3 region is CASSLITSGTIQETQYF. In DNA, the CDR3 is TGCGCCAGCAGCCTAATAACTAGCGGGACGATCCAAGAGACCCAGTACTTC.

The chain couples TRBV12-3 or TRBV12-4 to TRBJ2-7, with D perhaps TRBD1 (5 bases). The CDR3 totals 15 residues. Trimming removed 2 bases at V and 2 bases at J, with 13 bases between. CDR3 nucleotides: TGTGCCAGCAGTTTAAGTCAGGGATCTACCTACGAGCAGTACTTC. Translating it yields CASSLSQGSTYEQYF.

This chain links TRBV6-5 with TRBJ2-3; 9 bases match TRBD2. Germline CDR1 reads MNHEY; CDR2 reads SVGAGI. Trimming cost V 5 bases and J 2 bases; bases outside gene matches: 11. The CDR3 is 17 residues long. The CDR3 DNA reads as TGTGCCAGCAGTGATCCACCAGCGGGGGGTTACACAGATACGCAGTATTTT. It encodes CASSDPPAGGYTDTQYF.

CDR3 amino acids: CSARDSVDQGELFF. CDR3 sequence (DNA): TGCAGTGCTAGAGATAGTGTCGACCAAGGGGAGCTGTTTTTT. The genes are TRBV20-1 and TRBJ2-2, with unresolved D. This CDR3 region has 14 residues. V was cut by 0 bases and J by 8 bases, with 13 bases left in between. The germline V gene has CDR1 DFQATT and CDR2 SNEGSKA (reference sequence).

This clonotype has more than one count but fewer than ten. The V call is TRBV20-1, the J call TRBJ2-7, with D possibly TRBD1 on 6 matching bases. Looked up from germline, CDR1 is DFQATT and CDR2 is SNEGSKA (reference sequence). CDR3 length: 15 amino acids. V shed 0 bases and J shed 3 bases, with 15 bases lying between them. The CDR3 nucleotides read TGCAGTGCTAGAGATATCCGGACAGAGGACTACGAGCAGTACTTC. This sequence encodes CSARDIRTEDYEQYF.

The chain is built from TRBV7-6 and TRBJ2-5, with 7 bases fitting TRBD1. Germline CDR1 reads SGHVS; CDR2 reads FNYEAQ. V gave up 3 bases and J gave up 5 bases; unmatched junction bases: 9. The CDR3 length is 15 residues. The CDR3 sequence is CASSFGRGGRETQYF. The CDR3 region has the DNA TGTGCCAGCAGCTTTGGTCGAGGGGGCCGGGAGACCCAGTACTTC.

This chain uses TRBV6-5 with TRBJ1-2; the match to TRBD1 covers 7 bases. The CDR3 consists of 12 residues. CDR1 is MNHEY, CDR2 SVGAGI, per germline. With V trimmed by 5 bases and J by 7 bases, 4 bases remained unmatched. CDR3 nucleotide sequence: TGTGCCAGCAGTCACGACAGGGCTGGCTACACCTTC. This translates into CASSHDRAGYTF.